This record looks at one T cell receptor (beta chain) sequence and its context. Its cognate antigen is unknown. The sample comes from a study of T cells expressing NK-cell markers. Study-wide context: Each TCR beta repertoire originated in sorted T cells that were CD3+CD56+NKG2C+, CD3+CD56+NKG2C- or CD3+CD56-NKG2C+. Overall study findings and caveats: HCMV specificity of the expanded NKG2C+ T cell clones stayed unclear. There were several donors in whom these clonotypes also led the CD3+CD56-NKG2C+ fraction. NKG2C+ dominant clonotypes from about 6 donors made up about 1.0-7.0% of CD8+ T cells.

Germline V gene lookup returns CDR1 SGHDN and CDR2 FVKESK. The CDR3 contains 13 residues. With the 5' RACE reads reprocessed, TCRdb shows one record per CDR3 protein and no DNA. The sample has tens of thousands of distinct CDR3 sequences, and its top ten clones hold 50% to 60%. V is TRBV14 and J is TRBJ2-3; the TRBD1 assignment by TCRdb is unverifiable without DNA. Sequenced material: blood T cells: a sorted CD56 or NKG2C T cell subset, CD4+ or CD8+ T cells, or bulk PBMC T cells (not recorded which). This clonotype was sampled from a man aged 18-75 years in good health. The CDR3 sequence is CASSRTGPDTQYF. Full variable domain (rest looked up from reference TRBV14 and TRBJ2-3): EAGVTQFPSHSVIEKGQTVTLRCDPISGHDNLYWYRRVMGKEIKFLLHFVKESKQDESGMPNNRFLAERTGGTYSTLKVQPAELEDSGVYFCASSRTGPDTQYFGPGTRLTVL.